This TCR beta chain was identified in a study of blood T cell repertoires in COVID-19. Whole-study context: Samples representing acute and convalescent COVID-19 were sourced from the United States, Italy and Spain. PBMCs, B-cell-depleted T cells, or T cells were the source of the cDNA or gDNA that made up the material.

Germline CDR1 LNHDA, CDR2 SQIVND (reference sequence). The V end lost 7 bases, the J end lost 4 bases, and 17 bases lay between the germline ends. The CDR3 is 15 residues long. Authors' analysis steps: Cell counts per sample came from amplifying reference gene primers. Sequencing used immunoSEQ multiplex PCR; TCRdb keeps in-frame clones, though not all of them. V, J and clone size were drawn from that table, and D and trimming were deduced from the DNA. This sample has tens of thousands of clones; 70% to 90% occur once, and the top ten carry about 5%. The TCR was taken from a woman of 80 years or more with active COVID-19. The chain couples TRBV19 to TRBJ2-1; D not resolved. The sequenced material came from peripheral blood. The CDR3, as DNA: TGTGCCAGTAAGGATGTTGGGCCACAATACAATGAGCAGTTCTTC. The encoded protein is CASKDVGPQYNEQFF.